Described below is a single T cell receptor (beta chain) sequence and its context. What it binds is unknown. This record comes from a study of T cells after yellow fever vaccination. Study-level points and caveats: Repertoires obtained by FACS sorting could include abundant clonotypes that entered as contaminants from the bulk population. Once the booster was given, most primary-vaccination clones reappeared, at about 96% for CD4 and roughly 86% for CD8.

TCRdb re-analysed the 5' RACE reads in MiXCR, keeping a single row per CDR3 protein. The sample carries under 400,000 distinct CDR3 sequences, 11% recorded once. CDR3 size: 14 residues. Germline lookup yields CDR1 SGHRS and CDR2 YFSETQ. Between the trimmed V and J ends, which lost 1 base and 2 bases, there was a span of 9 bases. This chain connects TRBV5-1 to TRBJ2-5, with a tentative D call TRBD2 (6 bases). The sequencing here drew on PBMCs, taken on the day of the first yellow fever vaccination. This receptor was identified in a man younger than 30 who received the YFV17D yellow fever vaccine. This chain's CDR3 is CASSLQRVQETQYF. CDR3 bases: TGCGCCAGCAGCTTGCAGCGGGTGCAAGAGACCCAGTACTTC.